The clone carrying this T cell receptor beta chain occurred many times. The authors made TCR cDNA by 5'RACE template switching, adding a universal primer site and UMIs. From the 5' RACE reads, TCRdb called clonotypes with MiXCR, one entry per CDR3 protein. The sample includes about 310,000 distinct CDR3 sequences, around 4% of them seen just once. These data come from a study of T cells after yellow fever vaccination. This CDR3 region has 15 residues. Trimming took 0 bases from V and 5 from J, leaving 14 bases between them. Germline CDR1 and CDR2: SGHVS and FQNEAQ. Material: PBMCs, obtained on the day of the yellow fever booster vaccination. This sequence originates from a man between 18 and 35 years old who received the YFV17D yellow fever vaccine. This chain links TRBV7-8 with TRBJ2-7, with D maybe TRBD2 (7 bases). CDR3 coding DNA: TGTGCCAGCAGCTTAGCCTATTGGGGGGGCGACGAGCAGTACTTC. It specifies CASSLAYWGGDEQYF. The variable domain in full, completed from reference TRBV7-8 and TRBJ2-7, reads GAGVSQSPRYKVAKRGQDVALRCDPISGHVSLFWYQQALGQGPEFLTYFQNEAQLDKSGLPSDRFFAERPEGSVSTLKIQRTQQEDSAVYLCASSLAYWGGDEQYFGPGTRLTVT.